The text below deals with one T cell receptor (beta chain). Its antigen is unknown. Primers: 60 Vbeta forward and 13 Jbeta reverse. Libraries were prepared by immunoSEQ multiplex PCR; TCRdb keeps only in-frame clonotypes and omits some of them. Of some 120,000 clones in the sample, about 71% are singletons; the top ten hold 3% to 3.5%. CDR1 LGHNA and CDR2 YNFKEQ come from the germline V gene. CDR3 length: 13 residues. Trimming pared 6 bases from V and 4 bases from J, leaving 12 bases between. These data belong to a study of cytomegalovirus exposure and HLA in healthy donors. Study-level results: TRBV6-2, TRBV6-3 and other indistinguishable V segments were excluded.

This chain links TRBV4-2 with TRBJ1-2; tentatively, D is TRBD1 (6 bases). This receptor was identified in a woman aged 50 to 60 in good health and CMV-seronegative. Sequenced sample: PBMCs. CDR3 residues: CASRATGPYGYTF. The CDR3, as DNA: TGTGCCAGCAGGGCTACAGGGCCCTATGGCTACACCTTC.